This T cell receptor (beta chain) stems from a study of blood T cell repertoires in COVID-19. Original analysis: Nucleated cell number was recorded as an estimate derived from reference gene primer amplification. Method: immunoSEQ multiplex PCR; TCRdb's copy keeps in-frame clones and lacks some. That table supplies the V and J calls and clone size; D and trimming were determined from the DNA. The data contain about 180,000 clones, about 87% of them singletons. This clone is a singleton in its sample. The CDR3 has 15 amino acids. Germline V CDR1 and CDR2: LGHDT, YNNKEL (reference sequence). Trimming cost V 3 bases and J 0 bases, with 9 bases left between them.

V and J are TRBV3-1 (or the pseudogene TRBV3-2) and TRBJ2-4; D gene uncertain. Sequencing was carried out using peripheral blood. The source of this sequence is a woman in her 30s with acute or convalescent COVID-19. The CDR3 bases are TGTGCCAGCAGCCACTGGGCCGTAGCCAAAAACATTCAGTACTTC. Translating gives CASSHWAVAKNIQYF.